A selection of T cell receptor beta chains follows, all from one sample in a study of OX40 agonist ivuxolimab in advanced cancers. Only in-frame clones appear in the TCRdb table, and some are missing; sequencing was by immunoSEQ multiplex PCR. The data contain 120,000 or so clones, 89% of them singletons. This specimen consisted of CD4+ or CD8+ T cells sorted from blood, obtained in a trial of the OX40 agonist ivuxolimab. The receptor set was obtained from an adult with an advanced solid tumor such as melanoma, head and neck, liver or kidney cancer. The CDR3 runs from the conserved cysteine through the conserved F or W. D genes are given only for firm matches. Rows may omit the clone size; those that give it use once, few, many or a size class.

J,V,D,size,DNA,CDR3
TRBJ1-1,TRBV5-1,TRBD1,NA,TGCGCCAGCAGCGAGCGGACAGGGGACACTGAAGCTTTCTTT,CASSERTGDTEAFF
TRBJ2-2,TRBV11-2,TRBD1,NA,TGTGCCAGCAGCTTAAGGGGGCTGAACACCGGGGAGCTGTTTTTT,CASSLRGLNTGELFF
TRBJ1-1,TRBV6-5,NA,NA,TGTGCCAGCAGTATTAGGGAGGCCAACACTGAAGCTTTCTTT,CASSIREANTEAFF
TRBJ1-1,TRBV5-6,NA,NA,TGTGCCAGCAGCGAGGGGAGTCCTAACCCGAACACTGAAGCTTTCTTT,CASSEGSPNPNTEAFF
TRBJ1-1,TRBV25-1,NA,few,TGTGCCAGCAGTTACGGAGAGGTTACTGAAGCTTTCTTT,CASSYGEVTEAFF
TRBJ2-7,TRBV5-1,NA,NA,TGCGCCAGCAGCTTGGAAACAGGGAGCTCCTACGAGCAGTACTTC,CASSLETGSSYEQYF
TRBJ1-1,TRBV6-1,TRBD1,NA,TGTGCCAGCAGTTGGGGACAGGGCATGAACACTGAAGCTTTCTTT,CASSWGQGMNTEAFF
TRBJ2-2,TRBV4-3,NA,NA,TGCGCCAGCAGCCAGGCCGGGGAGCTGTTTTTT,CASSQAGELFF
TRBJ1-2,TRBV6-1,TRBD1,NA,TGTGCCAGCAGTGACAACGGACAGGACTATGGCTACACCTTC,CASSDNGQDYGYTF
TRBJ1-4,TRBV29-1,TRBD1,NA,TGCAGCGCGACCAGGGGGTCACAGGTGCTGTTTTTT,CSATRGSQVLFF
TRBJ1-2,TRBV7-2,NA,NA,TGTGCCAGCAGCTTAGATACAGGATTCTATGGCTACACCTTC,CASSLDTGFYGYTF
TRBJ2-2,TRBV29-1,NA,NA,TGCAGCGTCGCCCTACTACAGGGAACCGGGGAGCTGTTTTTT,CSVALLQGTGELFF
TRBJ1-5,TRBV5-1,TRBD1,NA,TGCGCCAGCAGCTGGTCGGGACAGGGGGATCAGCCCCAGCATTTT,CASSWSGQGDQPQHF
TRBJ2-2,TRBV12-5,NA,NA,TGTGCTAGTGGTTTGGTACCGGGCACCGGGGAGCTGTTTTTT,CASGLVPGTGELFF
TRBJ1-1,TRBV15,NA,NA,TGTGCCACCAGCAGTCGACAGGTGAACACTGAAGCTTTCTTT,CATSSRQVNTEAFF
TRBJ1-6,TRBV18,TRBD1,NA,TGTGCCAGCTCACCGGGCGGGACAGAGGGTTCACCCCTCCACTTT,CASSPGGTEGSPLHF
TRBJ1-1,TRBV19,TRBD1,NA,TGTGCCAGTAGTACACGGGGGACAGGGGGCTGGGGCACTGAAGCTTTCTTT,CASSTRGTGGWGTEAFF
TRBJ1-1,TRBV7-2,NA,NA,TGTGCCAGCAGCGACGGGCGGGGCACTGAAGCTTTCTTT,CASSDGRGTEAFF
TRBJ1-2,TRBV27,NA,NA,TGTGCCAGCAGTTTAGGGGGCACACCGGTGGGTGGCTACACCTTC,CASSLGGTPVGGYTF
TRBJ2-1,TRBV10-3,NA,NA,TGTGCCGGTTGGACAGAACTCGGCAATGAGCAGTTCTTC,CAGWTELGNEQFF
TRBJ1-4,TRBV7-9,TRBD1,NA,TGTGCCAGCAGCTTAGCGAGAGGACAGGCGGGGAATGAAAAACTGTTTTTT,CASSLARGQAGNEKLFF
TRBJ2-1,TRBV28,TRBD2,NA,TGTGCCAGCAGTGCCCCTAGCGGGAGAGGGAATGAGCAGTTCTTC,CASSAPSGRGNEQFF
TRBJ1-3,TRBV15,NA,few,TGTGCCACCAGCAGGCGTCAGCGAAACACCATATATTTT,CATSRRQRNTIYF
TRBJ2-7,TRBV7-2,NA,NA,TGTGCCAGCAGCTTGTTACCGGAAACTCACTACGAGCAGTACTTC,CASSLLPETHYEQYF
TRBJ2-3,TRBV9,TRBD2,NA,TGTGCCAGCACCCGACTAGCGGGTAGCACAGATACGCAGTATTTT,CASTRLAGSTDTQYF
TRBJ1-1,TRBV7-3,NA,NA,TGTGCCAGCAGCTTAGCTGGGAACACTGAAGCTTTCTTT,CASSLAGNTEAFF
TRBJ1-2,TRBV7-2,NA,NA,TGTGCCAGCAGCTTAATAGGGGTCTATGGCTACACCTTC,CASSLIGVYGYTF
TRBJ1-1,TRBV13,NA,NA,TGTGCCAGCAGCTTAGTTAGGGGCACTGAAGCTTTCTTT,CASSLVRGTEAFF
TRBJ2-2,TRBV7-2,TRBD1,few,TGTGCCAGCAAGGACAGGCTAAACACCGGGGAGCTGTTTTTT,CASKDRLNTGELFF
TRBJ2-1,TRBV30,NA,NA,TGTGCCTGGACGGTTCTGAATGAGCAGTTCTTC,CAWTVLNEQFF
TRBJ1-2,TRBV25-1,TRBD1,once,TGTGCCAGCAGTGATCAGGGGGGCTATGGCTACACCTTC,CASSDQGGYGYTF
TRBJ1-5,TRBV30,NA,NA,TGTGCCTGGAGTGCCGACACGACGGGTGAGCCCCAGCATTTT,CAWSADTTGEPQHF
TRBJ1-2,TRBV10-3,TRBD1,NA,TGTGCCTCCATGGACAGGGAGGATGGCTACACCTTC,CASMDREDGYTF
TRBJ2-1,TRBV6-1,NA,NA,TGTGCCGCTAGCATAACACGGCGAAACAATGAGCAGTTCTTC,CAASITRRNNEQFF
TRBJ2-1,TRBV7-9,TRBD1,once,TGTGCCAGCAACCCGGGACAGGGGTACAATGAGCAGTTCTTC,CASNPGQGYNEQFF
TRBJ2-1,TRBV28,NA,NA,TGTGCCAGCAGTTCCGGCCTATACAATGAGCAGTTCTTC,CASSSGLYNEQFF
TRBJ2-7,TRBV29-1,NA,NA,TGCAGCGTTGAAGTACCAGGATCCCATGAGGGCGAGCAGTACTTC,CSVEVPGSHEGEQYF